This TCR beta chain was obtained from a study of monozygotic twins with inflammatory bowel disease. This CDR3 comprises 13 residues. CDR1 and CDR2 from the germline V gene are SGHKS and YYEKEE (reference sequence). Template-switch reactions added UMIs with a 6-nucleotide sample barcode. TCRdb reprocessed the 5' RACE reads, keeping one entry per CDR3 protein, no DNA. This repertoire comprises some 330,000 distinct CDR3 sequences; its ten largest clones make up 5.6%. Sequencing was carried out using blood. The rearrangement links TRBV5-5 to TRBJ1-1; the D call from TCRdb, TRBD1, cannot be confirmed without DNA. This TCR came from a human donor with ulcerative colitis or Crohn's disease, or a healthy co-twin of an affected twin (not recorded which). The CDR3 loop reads CASGVGVYTEAFF.